This record covers a single T cell receptor beta chain. What it recognizes is unknown. TCR beta rearrangements were amplified from peripheral blood genomic DNA. Germline lookup yields CDR1 ENHRY and CDR2 SYGVKD. The V gene end was trimmed by 3 bases and the J gene end by 3 bases; junction bases not matched to a gene: 3. The CDR3 totals 14 residues. Multiplex touch-down PCR with TRB-A/B primers amplified rearranged V-D-J TRB sequences. TCRdb reprocessed the multiplex PCR reads via MiXCR and lists one record per CDR3 protein. Counted here are over 6,000 distinct CDR3 sequences, less than 45% occurring once; the ten biggest clones make up roughly two fifths. The data belong to a study of T cell repertoires in aging, cancer and after chemotherapy. Across the study: Healthy donor repertoires were recorded over several months to years and showed clear clonal overlap.

Broader study findings: Across the chemotherapy interval, each cancer cohort showed higher median generation probability, suggesting thymic rebound. Loss of evenness, beyond lost richness, contributed to age-related TCR diversity decline in cancer patients.

The sequence came from a human donor in good health. Sequenced: blood. The rearrangement joins TRBV10-3 to TRBJ2-3; 7 nucleotides match TRBD2. CDR3 sequence (DNA): TGTGCCATCAGTGAAGGGCGGGGGACAGATACGCAGTATTTT. This sequence encodes CAISEGRGTDTQYF.